This T cell receptor beta chain stems from a study of blood T cell repertoires in COVID-19. Across the study: The United States, Italy and Spain were the sources of the acute and convalescent COVID-19 samples. Sources were T cells, B-cell-depleted T cells, or PBMCs; the material itself was cDNA or gDNA.

The CDR3 covers 17 residues. Trimming took 4 bases from V and 4 from J; bases not matched to a gene: 12. Germline V gene sequence: CDR1 KGHDR, CDR2 SFDVKD. Original processing methods: Estimates of nucleated cell counts were drawn from the amplification of reference gene primers. Clones were read by immunoSEQ multiplex PCR, and TCRdb kept only the in-frame ones, dropping some. V, J and clone size derive from that table, while D and trimming were established from the DNA sequence. Of 140,000 to 150,000 clones detected, 65% to 85% appear once; the ten largest clones hold approximately 13%. The sequenced material came from peripheral blood. This clonotype was sampled from a man aged 55-75 years with active or convalescent COVID-19. The V gene is TRBV24-1, the J gene TRBJ2-1; TRBD2 matches at 7 bases. The CDR3 here is CATSDPNLSGIYNEQFF. CDR3 in DNA: TGTGCCACCAGTGACCCCAACCTCAGCGGGATTTACAATGAGCAGTTCTTC.